Following are 3 T cell receptor beta chains from one sample sequenced in a study of cytomegalovirus exposure and HLA in healthy donors (TCRdb year 2017). Receptor amplification or capture employed the immunoSEQ multiplex PCR assay. Drawn from immuneACCESS, this table holds only the in-frame rearrangements with V and J called that TCRdb kept. Clones are partly lost; checked studies trace under half to an unresolved V gene and leave the rest unexplained. The sample includes approximately 200,000 clones, with around 90% observed a single time. The ten biggest clones cover roughly 1% of the sample. Material: PBMCs. These TCRs come from a woman aged 18-35 years in good health and CMV-seronegative.

The V gene is TRBV5-1, the J gene TRBJ1-2; TRBD1 might be the D (5 bases). Germline-derived CDR1 and CDR2 are SGHRS and YFSETQ. There are 14 residues in the CDR3. The germline V and J ends were trimmed by 0 bases and 7 bases, with 13 bases remaining between them. CDR3 region: CASSLASDKSGYTF. CDR3 DNA: TGCGCCAGCAGCTTGGCCTCGGACAAGTCTGGCTACACCTTC.

V and J are TRBV5-6 and TRBJ1-2; D perhaps matches TRBD1 (5 bases). V was cut by 1 base and J by 3 bases, with 13 bases left in between. This CDR3 has 15 residues. Germline V CDR1 and CDR2: SGHDT, YYEEEE. As DNA, the CDR3 is TGTGCCAGCAGCTTGTATGGTGACAGAGACTATGGCTACACCTTC. As protein: CASSLYGDRDYGYTF.

The chain combines TRBV6-6 with TRBJ1-2; no clear D gene. V lost 7 bases to trimming and J lost 4 bases, with 10 bases between them. The CDR3 sequence is 12 residues long. CDR1 and CDR2 (germline): MNHNY, SVGAGI (reference sequence). CDR3 sequence reads: CASKEDVYGYTF. The CDR3 nucleotides read TGTGCCAGCAAGGAGGACGTCTATGGCTACACCTTC.